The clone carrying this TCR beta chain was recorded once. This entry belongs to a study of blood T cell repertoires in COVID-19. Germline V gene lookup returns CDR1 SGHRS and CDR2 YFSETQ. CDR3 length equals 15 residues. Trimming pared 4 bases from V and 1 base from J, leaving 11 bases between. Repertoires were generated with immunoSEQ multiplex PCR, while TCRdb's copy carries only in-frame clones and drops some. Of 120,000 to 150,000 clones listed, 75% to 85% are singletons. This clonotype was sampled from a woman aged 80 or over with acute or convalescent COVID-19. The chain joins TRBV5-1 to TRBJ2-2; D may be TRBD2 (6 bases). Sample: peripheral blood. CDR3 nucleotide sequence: TGCGCCAGCAGCACCGGGACTCGGAACACCGGGGAGCTGTTTTTT. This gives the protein CASSTGTRNTGELFF.